This TCR beta chain was obtained from a study of T cell changes during pregnancy in multiple sclerosis. CDR1 and CDR2 (germline): MDHEN, SYDVKM. The V and J ends lost 8 bases and 3 bases respectively, with 11 bases between them. The CDR3 spans 12 residues. The assay was immunoSEQ multiplex PCR, and TCRdb's table has in-frame clones only and misses some. The sample lists about 100,000 clones, 92% occurring once. The chain joins TRBV28 to TRBJ2-7, with a tentative D call TRBD1 (5 bases). The receptor's source is a female donor with multiple sclerosis, enrolled in a pregnancy study. This specimen consisted of peripheral blood, obtained after pregnancy. The CDR3 nucleotides read TGTGCCAGCCTTGGGCAGGGCTACGAGCAGTACTTC. Its translation: CASLGQGYEQYF.